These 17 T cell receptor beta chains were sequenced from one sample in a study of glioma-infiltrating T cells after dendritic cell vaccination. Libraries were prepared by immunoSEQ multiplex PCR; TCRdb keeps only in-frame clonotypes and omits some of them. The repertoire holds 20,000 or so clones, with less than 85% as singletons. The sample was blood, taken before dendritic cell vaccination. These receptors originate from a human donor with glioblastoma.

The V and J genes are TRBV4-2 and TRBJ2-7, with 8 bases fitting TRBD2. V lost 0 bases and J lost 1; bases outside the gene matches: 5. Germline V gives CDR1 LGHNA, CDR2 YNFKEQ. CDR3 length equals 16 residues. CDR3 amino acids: CASSQDSQRESYEQYF. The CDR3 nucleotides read TGTGCCAGCAGCCAAGATTCCCAGCGGGAGTCCTACGAGCAGTACTTC.

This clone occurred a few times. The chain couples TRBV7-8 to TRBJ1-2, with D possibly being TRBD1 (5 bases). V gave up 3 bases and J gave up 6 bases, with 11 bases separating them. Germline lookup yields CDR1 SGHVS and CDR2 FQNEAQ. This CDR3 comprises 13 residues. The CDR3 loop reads CASSFRGGNGYTF. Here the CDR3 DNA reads TGTGCCAGCAGCTTCCGGGGCGGGAATGGCTACACCTTC. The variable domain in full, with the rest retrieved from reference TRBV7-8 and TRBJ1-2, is GAGVSQSPRYKVAKRGQDVALRCDPISGHVSLFWYQQALGQGPEFLTYFQNEAQLDKSGLPSDRFFAERPEGSVSTLKIQRTQQEDSAVYLCASSFRGGNGYTFGSGTRLTVV.

The chain's CDR3 is CAWTPSGSYYEQYF. In nucleotides, the CDR3 is TGTGCCTGGACCCCTAGCGGGTCGTACTACGAGCAGTACTTC. This sequence joins TRBV30 and TRBJ2-7; 8 bases fit TRBD2. In germline, CDR1 is GTSNPN, CDR2 SVGIG (reference sequence). This CDR3 has 14 amino acids. The V gene end was trimmed by 4 bases and the J gene end by 3 bases; junction bases not matched to a gene: 8.

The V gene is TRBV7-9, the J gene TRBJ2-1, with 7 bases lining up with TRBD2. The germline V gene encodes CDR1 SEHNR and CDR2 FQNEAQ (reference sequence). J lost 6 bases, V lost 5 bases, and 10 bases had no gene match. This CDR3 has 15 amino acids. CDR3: CASSHGGTKANEQFF. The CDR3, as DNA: TGTGCCAGCAGCCACGGCGGGACTAAGGCCAATGAGCAGTTCTTC.

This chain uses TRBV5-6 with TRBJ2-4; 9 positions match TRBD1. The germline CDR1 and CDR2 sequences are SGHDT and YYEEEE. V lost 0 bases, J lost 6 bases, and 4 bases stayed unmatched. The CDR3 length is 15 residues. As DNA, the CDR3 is TGTGCCAGCAGCTTGGTAGGGACAGGGTCAAACATTCAGTACTTC. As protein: CASSLVGTGSNIQYF.

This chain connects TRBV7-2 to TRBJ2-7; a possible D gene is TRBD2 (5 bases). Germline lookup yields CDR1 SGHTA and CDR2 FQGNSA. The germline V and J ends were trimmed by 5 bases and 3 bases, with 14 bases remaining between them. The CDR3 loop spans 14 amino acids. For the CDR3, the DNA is TGTGCCAGCAGCAAAAGCGGAGGAGGCTACGAGCAGTACTTC. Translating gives CASSKSGGGYEQYF.

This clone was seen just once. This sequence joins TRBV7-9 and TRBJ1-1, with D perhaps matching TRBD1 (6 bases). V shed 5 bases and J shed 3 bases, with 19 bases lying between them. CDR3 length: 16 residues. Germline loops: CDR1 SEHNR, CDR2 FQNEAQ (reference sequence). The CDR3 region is CASSRPGDMGDTEAFF. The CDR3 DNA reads TGTGCCAGCAGCCGTCCAGGGGATATGGGAGACACTGAAGCTTTCTTT.

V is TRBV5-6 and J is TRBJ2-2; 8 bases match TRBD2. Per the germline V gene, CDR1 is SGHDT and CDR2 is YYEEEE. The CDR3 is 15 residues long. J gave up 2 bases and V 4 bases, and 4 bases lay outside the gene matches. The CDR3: CASSRSGTNTGELFF. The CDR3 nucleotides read TGTGCCAGCAGCCGTAGCGGGACCAACACCGGGGAGCTGTTTTTT.

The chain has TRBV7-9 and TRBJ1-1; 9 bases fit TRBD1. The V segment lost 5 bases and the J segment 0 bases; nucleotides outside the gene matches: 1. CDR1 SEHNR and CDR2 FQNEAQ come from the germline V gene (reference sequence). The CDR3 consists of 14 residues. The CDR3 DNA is TGTGCCAGCAGCAGGACAGGGGTGAACACTGAAGCTTTCTTT. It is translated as CASSRTGVNTEAFF.

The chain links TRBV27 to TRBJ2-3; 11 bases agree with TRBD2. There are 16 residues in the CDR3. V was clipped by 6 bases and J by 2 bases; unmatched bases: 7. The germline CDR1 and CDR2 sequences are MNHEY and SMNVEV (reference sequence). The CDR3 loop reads CASSYGLAGYTDTQYF. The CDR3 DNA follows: TGTGCCAGCAGCTACGGACTAGCGGGCTACACAGATACGCAGTATTTT.

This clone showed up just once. This chain's CDR3 is CASSVGPSGSAWGEQYF. As DNA, the CDR3 is TGTGCCAGCAGCGTAGGGCCAAGCGGGAGCGCCTGGGGCGAGCAGTACTTC. The chain links TRBV9 to TRBJ2-7, with 8 nucleotides matching TRBD2. Trimming cost V 0 bases and J 6 bases; bases outside gene matches: 14. The CDR3 extends over 17 amino acids. Germline V gene data show CDR1 as SGDLS and CDR2 as YYNGEE.

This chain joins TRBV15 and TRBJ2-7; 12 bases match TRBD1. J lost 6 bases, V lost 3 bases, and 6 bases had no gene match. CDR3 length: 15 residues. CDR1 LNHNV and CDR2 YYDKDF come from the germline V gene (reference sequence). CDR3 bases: TGTGCCACCAGCAGCCCGGGACAGGGGGCACGCGAGCAGTACTTC. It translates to CATSSPGQGAREQYF. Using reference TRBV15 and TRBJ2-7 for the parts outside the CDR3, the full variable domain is DAMVIQNPRYQVTQFGKPVTLSCSQTLNHNVMYWYQQKSSQAPKLLFHYYDKDFNNEADTPDNFQSRRPNTSFCFLDIRSPGLGDTAMYLCATSSPGQGAREQYFGPGTRLTVT.

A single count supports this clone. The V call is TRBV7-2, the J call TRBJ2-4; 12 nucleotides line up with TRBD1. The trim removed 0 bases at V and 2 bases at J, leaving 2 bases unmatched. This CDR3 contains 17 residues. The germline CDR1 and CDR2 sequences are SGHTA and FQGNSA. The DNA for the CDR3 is TGTGCCAGCAGCTTAGCGGGACAGGGGGCGACCAAAAACATTCAGTACTTC. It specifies CASSLAGQGATKNIQYF.

The CDR3 sequence: CASSLGGGHSSYEQYF. The CDR3 DNA reads as TGCGCCAGCAGCTTGGGAGGGGGCCACAGCTCCTACGAGCAGTACTTC. The V call is TRBV5-1, the J call TRBJ2-7; TRBD1 agrees at 7 bases. CDR1 SGHRS and CDR2 YFSETQ come from the germline V gene. The CDR3 has 16 residues. V gave up 0 bases and J gave up 0 bases; unmatched junction bases: 6. Full variable domain (missing parts from reference TRBV5-1 and TRBJ2-7): KAGVTQTPRYLIKTRGQQVTLSCSPISGHRSVSWYQQTPGQGLQFLFEYFSETQRNKGNFPGRFSGRQFSNSRSEMNVSTLELGDSALYLCASSLGGGHSSYEQYFGPGTRLTVT.

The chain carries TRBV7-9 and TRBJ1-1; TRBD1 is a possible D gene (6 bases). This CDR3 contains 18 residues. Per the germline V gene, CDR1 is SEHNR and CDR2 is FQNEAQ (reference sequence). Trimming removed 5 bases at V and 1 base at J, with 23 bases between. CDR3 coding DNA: TGTGCCAGCAGCGGGATCGGACAGTTTCCAGATAGGAACACTGAAGCTTTCTTT. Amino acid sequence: CASSGIGQFPDRNTEAFF.

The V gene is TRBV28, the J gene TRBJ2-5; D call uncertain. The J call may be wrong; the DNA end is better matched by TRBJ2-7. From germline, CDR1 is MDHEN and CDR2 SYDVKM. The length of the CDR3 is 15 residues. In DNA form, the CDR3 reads TGTGCCAGCAGTCCTATACGCAGGCCCCCTCGCGAGCAGTACTTC. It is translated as CASSPIRRPPREQYF.

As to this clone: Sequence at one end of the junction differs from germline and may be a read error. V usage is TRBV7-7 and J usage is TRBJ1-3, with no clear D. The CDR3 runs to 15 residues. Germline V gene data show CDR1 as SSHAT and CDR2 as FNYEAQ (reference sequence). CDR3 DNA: TGTGCTAGCAGCTTAGAGCCGGGATCTGGAAACACCATATATTTT. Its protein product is CASSLEPGSGNTIYF. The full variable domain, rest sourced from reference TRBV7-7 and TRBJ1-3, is GAGVSQSPRYKVTKRGQDVTLRCDPISSHATLYWYQQALGQGPEFLTYFNYEAQPDKSGLPSDRFSAERPEGSISTLTIQRTEQRDSAMYRCASSLEPGSGNTIYFGEGSWLTVV.